Below are 17 T cell receptor beta chains sequenced from a single sample in a study of cytomegalovirus exposure and HLA in healthy donors. The PCR was carried out with 60 Vbeta primers and 13 Jbeta primers. TCRdb's table, derived via immunoSEQ multiplex PCR, lists solely in-frame clones and lacks some. The data hold 110,000 or so clones, with under 85% observed a single time. The sequenced sample consisted of PBMCs. Receptor source: a man younger than 35 in good health and CMV-seropositive.

The genes are TRBV5-1 and TRBJ2-1; D may be TRBD2 (6 bases). The CDR3 spans 14 residues. Trimming took 0 bases from V and 9 from J, leaving 13 bases between them. Germline lookup yields CDR1 SGHRS and CDR2 YFSETQ. CDR3 loop: CASSLGREDGEQFF. The CDR3 bases are TGCGCCAGCAGCTTGGGCAGGGAGGACGGTGAGCAGTTCTTC.

The chain uses TRBV27 and TRBJ2-7, with 9 bases lining up with TRBD1. This CDR3 spans 17 amino acids. Per germline, CDR1 MNHEY and CDR2 SMNVEV (reference sequence). Trimming removed 5 bases from V and 0 bases from J; junction bases left unmatched: 11. In nucleotides, the CDR3 is TGTGCCAGCAGTCTTACCGGACAGGGGCGCCACTCCTACGAGCAGTACTTC. This codes for CASSLTGQGRHSYEQYF.

V and J are TRBV7-2 and TRBJ1-2; TRBD1 matches at 7 bases. CDR3 length equals 16 residues. Trimming took 1 base from V and 2 from J; bases not matched to a gene: 7. From germline, CDR1 is SGHTA and CDR2 FQGNSA. CDR3 sequence (DNA): TGTGCCAGCAGCTTAGTTGGGACAGCCTCGAACTATGGCTACACCTTC. Its protein is CASSLVGTASNYGYTF. Full variable domain (remainder filled in from reference TRBV7-2 and TRBJ1-2): GAGVSQSPSNKVTEKGKDVELRCDPISGHTALYWYRQSLGQGLEFLIYFQGNSAPDKSGLPSDRFSAERTGGSVSTLTIQRTQQEDSAVYLCASSLVGTASNYGYTFGSGTRLTVV.

The chain uses TRBV4-1 and TRBJ2-7, with D perhaps TRBD2 (5 bases). The CDR3 totals 16 residues. V was cut by 0 bases and J by 4 bases, with 16 bases left in between. Per the germline V gene, CDR1 is MGHRA and CDR2 is YSYEKL. CDR3 coding DNA: TGCGCCAGCAGCCAAGAATCAGGAGGCCCCATATACGAGCAGTACTTC. This codes for CASSQESGGPIYEQYF.

The rearrangement links TRBV5-1 to TRBJ1-6, with 8 bases that match TRBD1. The junction had 9 bases not matched to a gene; V was cut back by 2 bases and J by 8 bases. CDR3 length: 16 residues. CDR1 and CDR2 (germline): SGHRS, YFSETQ. Written as DNA, the CDR3 is TGCGCCAGCAGCTTTGGACAGGGCGTTACCTATTCACCCCTCCACTTT. It yields the protein CASSFGQGVTYSPLHF.

The chain recombines TRBV11-3 with TRBJ2-5; the match to TRBD1 covers 7 bases. With 0 bases clipped from V and 5 bases from J, the junction kept 12 bases outside the gene matches. This CDR3 region has 17 residues. Germline V gene sequence: CDR1 SGHNT, CDR2 YENEEA. The CDR3 DNA reads TGTGCCAGCAGCTTAGATACGACAGGGAGTGAGCGGGAGACCCAGTACTTC. Its protein product is CASSLDTTGSERETQYF. The full variable domain, with the rest looked up from reference TRBV11-3 and TRBJ2-5, is EAGVVQSPRYKIIEKKQPVAFWCNPISGHNTLYWYLQNLGQGPELLIRYENEEAVDDSQLPKDRFSAERLKGVDSTLKIQPAELGDSAVYLCASSLDTTGSERETQYFGPGTRLLVL.

The J gene is TRBJ2-7, the V gene TRBV7-9; the match to TRBD2 covers 10 bases. The CDR3 has 14 residues. From germline, CDR1 is SEHNR and CDR2 FQNEAQ (reference sequence). J gave up 4 bases and V 4 bases, and 4 bases lay outside the gene matches. The CDR3 here is CASSSASGSYEQYF. The CDR3 DNA follows: TGTGCCAGCAGCTCGGCTAGCGGGAGTTACGAGCAGTACTTC.

The chain links TRBV9 to TRBJ2-7; D gene unclear. Germline CDR1 and CDR2: SGDLS and YYNGEE. The CDR3 loop spans 13 amino acids. V shed 3 bases and J shed 0 bases, with 7 bases lying between them. CDR3 in DNA: TGTGCCAGCAGCGCTTACAGCTCCTACGAGCAGTACTTC. Translated, it gives CASSAYSSYEQYF. Together with reference TRBV9 and TRBJ2-7, the CDR3 gives the full variable domain: DSGVTQTPKHLITATGQRVTLRCSPRSGDLSVYWYQQSLDQGLQFLIQYYNGEERAKGNILERFSAQQFPDLHSELNLSSLELGDSALYFCASSAYSSYEQYFGPGTRLTVT.

V is TRBV9 and J is TRBJ2-3, with TRBD2 identical over 9 bases. V trimming: 0 bases; J trimming: 3 bases; junction bases outside the gene matches: 8. Germline values: CDR1 SGDLS, CDR2 YYNGEE. The CDR3 runs 17 residues. The CDR3 sequence is CASSVGRAGGPTDTQYF. The CDR3 coding sequence is TGTGCCAGCAGCGTAGGAAGGGCGGGAGGGCCGACAGATACGCAGTATTTT.

This sequence joins TRBV9 and TRBJ2-5; 7 positions agree with TRBD2. Germline V lookup: CDR1 SGDLS, CDR2 YYNGEE. V trimming: 3 bases; J trimming: 5 bases; junction bases outside the gene matches: 10. The CDR3 has 15 amino acids. CDR3 protein: CASSARLARRETQYF. DNA for the CDR3: TGTGCCAGCAGCGCCAGACTAGCCCGGAGGGAGACCCAGTACTTC.

The CDR3 protein is CASSLSGVRTDTQYF. The CDR3 DNA reads TGCGCCAGCAGCCTTAGCGGGGTTCGTACAGATACGCAGTATTTT. V usage is TRBV5-1 and J usage is TRBJ2-3, with 8 bases aligning to TRBD2. Germline values: CDR1 SGHRS, CDR2 YFSETQ. There are 15 residues in the CDR3. The V gene end was trimmed by 4 bases and the J gene end by 3 bases; junction bases not matched to a gene: 7.

The chain uses TRBV11-2 and TRBJ2-5, with TRBD2 matching over 7 bases. The CDR3 contains 16 residues. CDR1 is SGHAT, CDR2 FQNNGV, per germline. The V and J ends lost 4 bases and 4 bases, in that order; junction bases with no gene match: 12. DNA for the CDR3: TGTGCCAGCAGCTCCGCCCCCGGGACTATGGGAGAGACCCAGTACTTC. Amino acids: CASSSAPGTMGETQYF.

The V call is TRBV6-6, the J call TRBJ1-2; possibly TRBD1 for D (6 bases). Germline V CDR1 and CDR2: MNHNY, SVGAGI (reference sequence). The CDR3 extends over 15 amino acids. V was cut by 2 bases and J by 8 bases, with 18 bases left in between. This chain's CDR3 is CASSYSSFSGHGYTF. CDR3 in DNA: TGTGCCAGCAGTTACAGTTCTTTCTCGGGACACGGCTACACCTTC.

This chain connects TRBV5-1 to TRBJ2-3, with a weak D call TRBD2 (6 bases). The length of the CDR3 is 12 residues. Germline V gives CDR1 SGHRS, CDR2 YFSETQ. The ends were cut back, 4 bases at V and 13 bases at J, with 16 bases in the middle. The DNA of the CDR3 is TGCGCCAGCAGCATGACTAGAAGAGACGAGTATTTT. Translating gives CASSMTRRDEYF.

The chain recombines TRBV18 with TRBJ2-7; 7 bases agree with TRBD1. This CDR3 region has 14 residues. With 8 bases clipped from V and 7 bases from J, the junction kept 14 bases outside the gene matches. Germline V lookup: CDR1 KGHSH, CDR2 LQKENI. This CDR3 is CASTTGPAVGEQYF. The DNA for the CDR3 is TGTGCCAGCACGACAGGGCCAGCGGTGGGGGAGCAGTACTTC.

The chain joins TRBV5-1 to TRBJ1-3; 7 bases map to TRBD1. The CDR3 consists of 14 residues. Germline V lookup: CDR1 SGHRS, CDR2 YFSETQ. V was clipped by 4 bases and J by 4 bases; unmatched bases: 5. The DNA of the CDR3 is TGCGCCAGCAGCCCGGGACAGCCAGGAAACACCATATATTTT. It specifies CASSPGQPGNTIYF.

The chain links TRBV6-6 to TRBJ2-5, with D possibly TRBD2 on 5 matching bases. The CDR3 sequence is 11 residues long. The germline CDR1 and CDR2 sequences are MNHNY and SVGAGI (reference sequence). The germline V and J ends were trimmed by 6 bases and 5 bases, with 7 bases remaining between them. CDR3 in DNA: TGTGCCAGCAGGGCGGGCGAGACCCAGTACTTC. Protein: CASRAGETQYF.